This T cell receptor (beta chain) was identified in a study of vaccination effects on CD4 cells after COVID-19. Germline V gene data show CDR1 as MDHEN and CDR2 as SYDVKM. V shed 4 bases and J shed 0 bases, with 9 bases lying between them. This CDR3 spans 14 amino acids. Sequencing in the ViraFEST assay came after antigen-specific CD4+ T cells had been expanded with viral peptide pools, which were used to stimulate PBMC. Subsequent to a culture period of 10 to 11 days, CD4+ T cells were isolated. According to the study, vaccine recipients showed no prior SARS-CoV-2 infection and negative nucleocapsid antibodies. The repertoire was sequenced with immunoSEQ multiplex PCR; TCRdb's copy has only in-frame clones and lacks some. The sample includes 74,000 or so clones, roughly 80% seen only once; the top ten take 9% to 15%. With respect to this clone: As yet, its antigen is unknown.

The sequence derives from a human donor who received a COVID-19 vaccine. Material: CD4+ T cells from PBMCs cultured with SARS-CoV-2 spike peptides, obtained before COVID-19 vaccination. The chain couples TRBV28 to TRBJ1-1; no firm D call. The CDR3 nucleotides read TGTGCCAGCAGTTCGCCTACGGTGAACACTGAAGCTTTCTTT. Residues: CASSSPTVNTEAFF.